The clone carrying this T cell receptor (beta chain) has at least ten counts. Its specificity is not known. These data originate in a study of T cell repertoires in cytomegalovirus infection. The wider study: Public signatures in TCR beta pointed to CMV infection and matching HLA type. Study-level points and caveats: The ex vivo response was dominated by HLA-C-restricted CMV-specific TCR beta clonotypes.

MiXCR, run by TCRdb on the reads, gives a single entry per CDR3 protein. The sample contains 400,000 or so distinct CDR3 sequences, roughly 18% of which appear only once. The sequencing sample was made of PBMCs. The source is a human donor in good health (CMV status not recorded). Some clones in this sample may be carry-over from other donors' samples.

The CDR3 loop reads CASSLVEADSGNTIYF. The CDR3 DNA reads as TGTGCCAGCAGCTTAGTGGAGGCCGACTCTGGAAACACCATATATTTT. V usage is TRBV7-2 and J usage is TRBJ1-3; D is undetermined. The CDR3 is 16 residues long. The V end was cut by 1 base, the J end by 0 bases, with 10 bases between. Germline CDR1 reads SGHTA; CDR2 reads FQGNSA. Variable domain in full (rest from reference TRBV7-2 and TRBJ1-3): GAGVSQSPSNKVTEKGKDVELRCDPISGHTALYWYRQSLGQGLEFLIYFQGNSAPDKSGLPSDRFSAERTGGSVSTLTIQRTQQEDSAVYLCASSLVEADSGNTIYFGEGSWLTVV.